This is a list of T cell receptor beta chains from one sample in a study of blood T cell repertoires in COVID-19. The table came from immunoSEQ multiplex PCR; TCRdb's copy has only in-frame clones and leaves some out. The table lists 150,000 to 200,000 clones, approximately 90% of them singletons. Sequencing was performed on peripheral blood. The receptors derive from a man between 18 and 29 years old with COVID-19, enrolled during active disease. Both conserved end residues are part of each CDR3. The order of the fields is CDR3 protein, clone size, CDR3 length, V gene, J gene. Size is stated for part of the rows, as once, few or many counts, or as a class when the clone is expanded.

CDR3aa: CASSLGQYSYEQYF
abundance: once
len: 14
v_gene: TRBV11-2
j_gene: TRBJ2-7

CDR3aa: CAISESGAGRQATEAFF
abundance: .
len: 17
v_gene: TRBV10-3
j_gene: TRBJ1-1

CDR3aa: CASSISAGVGTGELFF
abundance: few
len: 16
v_gene: TRBV7-3
j_gene: TRBJ2-2

CDR3aa: CASSRQVYEQYF
abundance: .
len: 12
v_gene: TRBV6-2/TRBV6-3
j_gene: TRBJ2-7

CDR3aa: CASRLQASSDSPLHF
abundance: .
len: 15
v_gene: TRBV6-4
j_gene: TRBJ1-6

CDR3aa: CASTPIRDYIYNEQFF
abundance: .
len: 16
v_gene: TRBV2
j_gene: TRBJ2-1

CDR3aa: CASSQDRFLNFNSPLHF
abundance: .
len: 17
v_gene: TRBV3-1/TRBV3-2
j_gene: TRBJ1-6

CDR3aa: CASSQERGVAGTGELFF
abundance: .
len: 17
v_gene: TRBV14
j_gene: TRBJ2-2

CDR3aa: CASSPGTGHYEQYF
abundance: .
len: 14
v_gene: TRBV16
j_gene: TRBJ2-7

CDR3aa: CASSETGLWYNEQFF
abundance: .
len: 15
v_gene: TRBV9
j_gene: TRBJ2-1

CDR3aa: CASSLDPAGFRNEQFF
abundance: .
len: 16
v_gene: TRBV28
j_gene: TRBJ2-1

CDR3aa: CASSEPGQGGSGANVLTF
abundance: .
len: 18
v_gene: TRBV5-4
j_gene: TRBJ2-6

CDR3aa: CASSPDRVDISGANVLTF
abundance: .
len: 18
v_gene: TRBV13
j_gene: TRBJ2-6

CDR3aa: CASSQGLGTGVRGSPLHF
abundance: .
len: 18
v_gene: TRBV28
j_gene: TRBJ1-6

CDR3aa: CASRTVEGRNQPQHF
abundance: .
len: 15
v_gene: TRBV28
j_gene: TRBJ1-5

CDR3aa: CASSFSGSSGNTIYF
abundance: .
len: 15
v_gene: TRBV7-2
j_gene: TRBJ1-3

CDR3aa: CASSRTFSGNTIYF
abundance: .
len: 14
v_gene: TRBV14
j_gene: TRBJ1-3

CDR3aa: CASRPDRSNQPQHF
abundance: .
len: 14
v_gene: TRBV5-5
j_gene: TRBJ1-5

CDR3aa: CASSFRGAQGYTF
abundance: .
len: 13
v_gene: TRBV27
j_gene: TRBJ1-2

CDR3aa: CASSEQGDYGYTF
abundance: once
len: 13
v_gene: TRBV19
j_gene: TRBJ1-2

CDR3aa: CASSPLTSGSFTDTQYF
abundance: .
len: 17
v_gene: TRBV27
j_gene: TRBJ2-3

CDR3aa: CASSILPTLEQFF
abundance: .
len: 13
v_gene: TRBV5-4
j_gene: TRBJ2-1

CDR3aa: CASSHSGGRGRTEAFF
abundance: .
len: 16
v_gene: TRBV3-1/TRBV3-2
j_gene: TRBJ1-1

CDR3aa: CATGQGDGELFF
abundance: .
len: 12
v_gene: TRBV19
j_gene: TRBJ2-2

CDR3aa: CASRIFREENTEAFF
abundance: .
len: 15
v_gene: TRBV2
j_gene: TRBJ1-1

CDR3aa: CASSSQTGSSGNTIYF
abundance: .
len: 16
v_gene: TRBV7-9
j_gene: TRBJ1-3

CDR3aa: CASSDYALGNTEAFF
abundance: few
len: 15
v_gene: TRBV10-1
j_gene: TRBJ1-1

CDR3aa: CASSFPGQGLDTEAFF
abundance: .
len: 16
v_gene: TRBV28
j_gene: TRBJ1-1

CDR3aa: CASSLTGAYEQYF
abundance: .
len: 13
v_gene: TRBV11-3
j_gene: TRBJ2-7

CDR3aa: CASSKDRERSYEQYF
abundance: .
len: 15
v_gene: TRBV19
j_gene: TRBJ2-7

CDR3aa: CASSLVEAGYTF
abundance: .
len: 12
v_gene: TRBV5-4
j_gene: TRBJ1-2

CDR3aa: CASSSQGYEQYF
abundance: .
len: 12
v_gene: TRBV27
j_gene: TRBJ2-7

CDR3aa: CASSSPLGTETLSPLHF
abundance: .
len: 17
v_gene: TRBV7-9
j_gene: TRBJ1-6

CDR3aa: CASSSDGGFIQPQHF
abundance: .
len: 15
v_gene: TRBV5-8
j_gene: TRBJ1-5

CDR3aa: CASSLGPGPQHF
abundance: .
len: 12
v_gene: TRBV5-6
j_gene: TRBJ1-5

CDR3aa: CASSGSPGPPTDTQYF
abundance: .
len: 16
v_gene: TRBV6-1
j_gene: TRBJ2-3

CDR3aa: CASRHRTSGDYEQYF
abundance: .
len: 15
v_gene: TRBV2
j_gene: TRBJ2-7

CDR3aa: CASSRRLAGGGGGELFF
abundance: once
len: 17
v_gene: TRBV4-1
j_gene: TRBJ2-2

CDR3aa: CASSFSHATNEKLFF
abundance: .
len: 15
v_gene: TRBV6-6
j_gene: TRBJ1-4

CDR3aa: CASSPRTGSYNEQFF
abundance: .
len: 15
v_gene: TRBV14
j_gene: TRBJ2-1

CDR3aa: CASTFYRGSSYEQYF
abundance: .
len: 15
v_gene: TRBV6-5
j_gene: TRBJ2-7

CDR3aa: CASSLIGRVDRYF
abundance: .
len: 13
v_gene: TRBV5-4
j_gene: TRBJ1-2